The 8 T cell receptor beta chains reported below all come from one sample, sequenced in a study of PD-1 blockade in mismatch repair-deficient tumors. Generated by immunoSEQ multiplex PCR, the TCRdb table keeps only in-frame clones and is missing some. The table has 15,000 or so clones, 80% to 85% seen once. Sequenced material: PBMCs, taken 4 weeks after starting pembrolizumab. The receptors were sampled from an adult with mismatch repair-deficient cancer.

This clone has a single count. This chain links TRBV7-9 with TRBJ2-3; 9 nucleotides agree with TRBD2. CDR1 is SEHNR, CDR2 FQNEAQ, per germline (reference sequence). CDR3 length equals 15 residues. V shed 8 bases and J 1 base; nucleotides not matched to a gene: 7. As DNA, the CDR3 is TGTGCCAGCTCTCTAGCGGGATCTGGCACAGATACGCAGTATTTT. Its translation: CASSLAGSGTDTQYF.

In its sample, this clone was seen a few times. V and J are TRBV10-3 and TRBJ1-5; 10 nucleotides match TRBD1. The CDR3 covers 14 residues. After removal of 10 bases from V and 3 bases from J, the junction contained 6 bases not matched to a gene. In germline, CDR1 is ENHRY, CDR2 SYGVKD. In DNA, the CDR3 is TGTGCCACCGGGACAGGGGACCCCAATCAGCCCCAGCATTTT. Translating it yields CATGTGDPNQPQHF.

This clone was seen only once. The V gene is TRBV11-2, the J gene TRBJ2-3; 8 bases are a match to TRBD2. Germline CDR1 reads SGHAT; CDR2 reads FQNNGV. The ends lost 3 bases at V and 4 bases at J; junction bases unmatched: 18. The CDR3 contains 19 residues. The DNA for the CDR3 is TGTGCCAGCAGCTTTGGAAACTGGTCCAGCGGGAGATCGGCAGATACGCAGTATTTT. It codes for CASSFGNWSSGRSADTQYF.

Details on this clone: This specimen includes other DNA sequences encoding the same CDR3. V gene TRBV4-1 combines with J gene TRBJ2-7; 7 positions match TRBD1. Germline V gene lookup returns CDR1 MGHRA and CDR2 YSYEKL. V lost 1 base, J lost 1 base, and 1 base stayed unmatched. The CDR3 has 14 amino acids. The CDR3 is CASSQGQGSYEQYF. The CDR3 nucleotides read TGCGCCAGCAGCCAAGGACAGGGTTCCTACGAGCAGTACTTC.

Judged by abundance, this clone is medium-sized. The rearrangement joins TRBV4-1 to TRBJ2-7; the D gene is possibly TRBD2 (6 bases). Trimming left V 4 bases short and J 2 bases short, with 12 bases between. CDR1 MGHRA and CDR2 YSYEKL come from the germline V gene. This CDR3 is built from 14 residues. CDR3 protein: CASSPDAGTYEQYF. CDR3 nucleotide sequence: TGCGCCAGCAGCCCCGATGCGGGGACCTACGAGCAGTACTTC.

The V call is TRBV19, the J call TRBJ2-3; maybe TRBD2 (5 bases). Germline V gives CDR1 LNHDA, CDR2 SQIVND (reference sequence). The V gene lost 7 bases and the J gene lost 3 bases, with 17 bases spanning the gap. The length of the CDR3 is 15 residues. The CDR3 reads CASKWRSQRTDTQYF. The DNA of the CDR3 is TGTGCCAGTAAGTGGAGGAGCCAGAGGACAGATACGCAGTATTTT.

The chain uses TRBV6-6 and TRBJ2-2; 10 nucleotides agree with TRBD2. The CDR3 sequence is 15 residues long. With V trimmed by 2 bases and J by 4 bases, 1 base remained unmatched. Germline CDR1 MNHNY, CDR2 SVGAGI (reference sequence). This chain's CDR3 is CASSYPSGSTGELFF. CDR3 bases: TGTGCCAGCAGTTACCCTAGCGGGAGCACCGGGGAGCTGTTTTTT.

The chain uses TRBV11-2 and TRBJ2-1; 9 bases match TRBD2. Germline CDR1 and CDR2: SGHAT and FQNNGV. The CDR3 loop spans 15 amino acids. V was clipped by 2 bases and J by 9 bases; unmatched bases: 8. The DNA of the CDR3 is TGTGCCAGCAGCTTATTGGGGACTAGCTATCGTGAGCAGTTCTTC. It codes for CASSLLGTSYREQFF.